This is a list of T cell receptor beta chains from one sample in a study of blood T cell repertoires in COVID-19. TCRdb's copy holds only in-frame clones and misses some; the assay was immunoSEQ multiplex PCR. The sample consists of about 200,000 clones, roughly nine tenths of them appearing once. The sequenced material came from peripheral blood. The origin of the receptors is a woman between 65 and 79 years old with acute or convalescent COVID-19. The CDR3 runs from the conserved cysteine through the conserved F or W. The order of the fields is CDR3 length, J gene, D gene, V gene, clone size, CDR3 DNA, CDR3 protein. A D gene is named only where the DNA matches it firmly. Only some rows state a clone size, as once, few, many or a class for expanded clones.

16	TRBJ2-5	TRBD1	TRBV18	.	TGTGCCAGCTCACCACCGGGGACAGGGGTCGGGGAGACCCAGTACTTC	CASSPPGTGVGETQYF
11	TRBJ1-1	.	TRBV3-1/TRBV3-2	.	TGTGCCAGCAGCCTTCGTACTGAAGCTTTCTTT	CASSLRTEAFF
15	TRBJ2-7	TRBD1	TRBV7-2	.	TGTGCCAGCAGCCCATCCGGGACAGTAGCCTACGAGCAGTACTTC	CASSPSGTVAYEQYF
16	TRBJ2-3	TRBD2	TRBV10-2	few	TGCGCCAGCAGTGAAGCGGCTAGCGGGTTCACAGATACGCAGTATTTT	CASSEAASGFTDTQYF
18	TRBJ1-3	.	TRBV10-3	.	TGTGCCATCAGTGAGCGCCTTGCCAGGGGCAACCCTGGAAACACCATATATTTT	CAISERLARGNPGNTIYF
15	TRBJ1-5	.	TRBV7-8	.	TGTGCCAGCAGCTTAACAGGGATAAGAGGTCAGCCCCAGCATTTT	CASSLTGIRGQPQHF
14	TRBJ1-1	.	TRBV3-1/TRBV3-2	.	TGTGCCAGCAGCCAAGAGTGGAGCTCTACTGAAGCTTTCTTT	CASSQEWSSTEAFF
13	TRBJ1-4	.	TRBV6-6	.	TGTGCCAGCCAATTCGGACAGAGTGCAAAACTGTTTTTT	CASQFGQSAKLFF
13	TRBJ1-2	TRBD1	TRBV12-3/TRBV12-4	.	TGTGCCAGCAGCCTCCGGGACAGGGTTGGCTACACCTTC	CASSLRDRVGYTF
14	TRBJ2-1	TRBD1	TRBV9	once	TGTGCCAGCAGCGCCCCGGGACAGGACAATGAGCAGTTCTTC	CASSAPGQDNEQFF
16	TRBJ1-2	TRBD1	TRBV5-5	.	TGTGCCAGCAGCCGGTCCGGACAGGGAATTAACTATGGCTACACCTTC	CASSRSGQGINYGYTF